Given below is one T cell receptor (beta chain) in context. Germline CDR1 SGHVS, CDR2 FNYEAQ. V was cut by 8 bases and J by 7 bases, with 16 bases left in between. The CDR3 consists of 13 residues. Generated by immunoSEQ multiplex PCR, the TCRdb table keeps only in-frame clones and is missing some. The table has roughly 69,000 clones, around 73% seen once. This entry belongs to a study of blood T cell repertoires in COVID-19. Study as a whole: COVID-19 samples from acute and convalescent phases originated in the United States, Italy and Spain.

Seattle-derived patients entered the study during active infection and were followed longitudinally. The sample comprised peripheral blood. V and J are TRBV7-6 and TRBJ2-3; D might be TRBD2 (5 bases). The origin of this receptor is a man aged 55 to 69 with COVID-19, enrolled during active disease. CDR3 bases: TGTGCCAGCGGATCCTCGAGGGTTAATACGCAGTATTTT. This gives the protein CASGSSRVNTQYF.